A selection of T cell receptor beta chains follows, all from one sample in a study of cytomegalovirus exposure and HLA in healthy donors. Some clones are missing from TCRdb's copy, which holds only in-frame ones; the method was immunoSEQ multiplex PCR. Among 35,000 to 50,000 clones, 80% to 95% were seen once, and the ten largest hold roughly 2.1%. Sequenced sample: PBMCs. The receptor source for this set is a woman aged 18-29 years in good health and CMV-seronegative. CDR3s include the opening cysteine and the closing phenylalanine or tryptophan. The D gene is left open where the match is weak. Clone size appears in some rows only: once, few, many, or a class for an expanded clone.

NA TRBD1 TRBJ1-1 TRBV5-5 CASSPAGTGGRRGAFF TGTGCCAGCAGTCCCGCCGGGACAGGGGGACGGCGGGGAGCTTTCTTT
NA TRBD1 TRBJ1-4 TRBV27 CASSAEDRPNEKLFF TGTGCCAGCAGTGCGGAGGACAGGCCTAATGAAAAACTGTTTTTT
NA TRBD1 TRBJ1-4 TRBV4-1 CASSHGQGDEKLFF TGCGCCAGCAGCCACGGACAGGGAGACGAAAAACTGTTTTTT
NA TRBD2 TRBJ2-7 TRBV19 CASSGSGRGSYEQYF TGTGCCAGTAGTGGTAGCGGGAGGGGTTCCTACGAGCAGTACTTC
NA TRBD2 TRBJ2-4 TRBV19 CASSIAGRWNIQYF TGTGCCAGTAGTATAGCCGGGAGGTGGAACATTCAGTACTTC
NA NA TRBJ1-2 TRBV5-4 CASSPFSGGGYTF TGTGCCAGCAGCCCTTTCTCTGGGGGCGGCTACACCTTC
once NA TRBJ2-1 TRBV6-6 CASSYSRGYNEQFF TGTGCCAGCAGTTACTCGAGGGGGTACAATGAGCAGTTCTTC
few NA TRBJ2-7 TRBV7-9 CASTTGSYEQYF TGTGCCAGCACAACAGGGTCGTACGAGCAGTACTTC
NA NA TRBJ1-1 TRBV27 CASSPRKEGRTEAFF TGTGCCAGCAGTCCTCGGAAGGAGGGTCGGACTGAAGCTTTCTTT
NA TRBD1 TRBJ2-5 TRBV2 CASSPGQGRETQYF TGTGCCAGCAGCCCGGGACAGGGTAGGGAGACCCAGTACTTC
NA TRBD1 TRBJ1-1 TRBV28 CASSFGWDRPNTEAFF TGTGCCAGCAGTTTTGGGTGGGACAGGCCTAACACTGAAGCTTTCTTT
NA TRBD2 TRBJ2-1 TRBV5-4 CASSFPLLAGVYNEQFF TGTGCCAGCAGCTTCCCCCTTCTAGCGGGAGTCTACAATGAGCAGTTCTTC
NA TRBD1 TRBJ2-7 TRBV5-6 CASSLAGTGASEQYF TGTGCCAGCAGCTTGGCGGGGACAGGGGCGAGCGAGCAGTACTTC
NA TRBD1 TRBJ1-5 TRBV28 CASSLSRGDDQPQHF TGTGCCAGCAGTTTATCCAGGGGGGATGATCAGCCCCAGCATTTT
NA TRBD1 TRBJ1-2 TRBV10-3 CAIKGQGATRGYTF TGTGCCATCAAAGGGCAGGGGGCCACCCGTGGCTACACCTTC
NA TRBD2 TRBJ2-7 TRBV7-9 CASSSTSGDYEQYF TGTGCCAGCAGCTCTACTAGCGGGGACTACGAGCAGTACTTC
NA TRBD2 TRBJ2-3 TRBV6-5 CASGPSGRYTDTQYF TGTGCCAGCGGACCTAGCGGGAGGTACACAGATACGCAGTATTTT
NA TRBD1 TRBJ1-1 TRBV28 CASRGQGATEAFF TGTGCCAGCAGGGGACAGGGCGCCACTGAAGCTTTCTTT
NA NA TRBJ2-1 TRBV6-6 CASSRVEQFF TGTGCCAGCAGTCGTGTGGAGCAGTTCTTC
NA TRBD1 TRBJ1-4 TRBV10-2 CASSEGQVNEKLFF TGCGCCAGCAGTGAGGGACAGGTTAATGAAAAACTGTTTTTT
NA NA TRBJ2-5 TRBV5-6 CASSLLSPRDIQETQYF TGTGCCAGCAGCCTTCTTTCCCCCAGGGACATTCAAGAGACCCAGTACTTC
NA TRBD1 TRBJ2-7 TRBV18 CASSPSGTGTYEQYF TGTGCCAGCTCACCCTCCGGGACAGGGACCTACGAGCAGTACTTC
NA TRBD1 TRBJ1-2 TRBV4-2 CASSQDWWDRSKGYTF TGTGCCAGCAGCCAAGATTGGTGGGACAGGTCTAAAGGCTACACCTTC
NA TRBD1 TRBJ2-1 TRBV13 CASSLRHGTAYNEQFF TGTGCCAGCAGCTTACGGCACGGGACAGCCTACAATGAGCAGTTCTTC
NA NA TRBJ1-1 TRBV11-2 CASSAWLGPGTEAFF TGTGCCAGCAGCGCATGGTTGGGGCCCGGCACTGAAGCTTTCTTT
NA NA TRBJ1-1 TRBV27 CASSLHLNTEAFF TGTGCCAGCAGTTTACACTTGAACACTGAAGCTTTCTTT
NA NA TRBJ2-2 TRBV5-4 CASSLVGRSLNTGELFF TGTGCCAGCAGCTTGGTGGGCAGAAGCCTAAACACCGGGGAGCTGTTTTTT
NA TRBD1 TRBJ1-2 TRBV6-1 CASIEADRVYGYTF TGTGCCAGCATCGAGGCGGACAGGGTCTATGGCTACACCTTC
NA NA TRBJ2-5 TRBV4-1 CASSQDRRGGEETQYF TGCGCCAGCAGCCAAGATAGAAGGGGGGGGGAAGAGACCCAGTACTTC
NA NA TRBJ2-2 TRBV4-1 CASSQVKLTGELFF TGCGCCAGCAGCCAAGTTAAACTGACCGGGGAGCTGTTTTTT
once TRBD1 TRBJ1-4 TRBV29-1 CSVIPGQGNEKLFF TGCAGCGTTATACCGGGACAGGGAAATGAAAAACTGTTTTTT
NA NA TRBJ1-1 TRBV10-3 CAISGEGILTEAFF TGTGCCATCTCTGGGGAGGGCATACTCACTGAAGCTTTCTTT
NA TRBD2 TRBJ2-5 TRBV5-1 CASSSGGSGETQYF TGCGCCAGCAGCTCGGGGGGTTCGGGGGAGACCCAGTACTTC
NA TRBD2 TRBJ2-3 TRBV6-4 CASSPQAGEGSTDTQYF TGTGCCAGCAGTCCTCAAGCGGGAGAGGGGAGCACAGATACGCAGTATTTT
once NA TRBJ1-6 TRBV7-3 CASSSNRDSPLHF TGTGCCAGCAGCTCGAACAGGGATTCACCCCTCCACTTT
once NA TRBJ2-7 TRBV6-5 CASSYWTGEQYF TGTGCCAGCAGTTATTGGACTGGCGAGCAGTACTTC
NA NA TRBJ2-2 TRBV5-6 CASSTVRDTGELFF TGTGCCAGCAGCACGGTCAGGGACACCGGGGAGCTGTTTTTT
NA TRBD1 TRBJ2-7 TRBV29-1 CSGQGTGYEQYF TGCAGCGGACAGGGGACCGGGTACGAGCAGTACTTC
NA TRBD1 TRBJ2-7 TRBV7-9 CASSLAAGTVYEQYF TGTGCCAGCAGCTTAGCCGCCGGGACAGTCTACGAGCAGTACTTC
NA NA TRBJ2-1 TRBV7-9 CASSLGPLAGGNEQFF TGTGCCAGCAGCTTAGGTCCCTTGGCCGGGGGAAATGAGCAGTTCTTC
NA NA TRBJ1-1 TRBV28 CASSPTGNTEAFF TGTGCCAGCAGTCCGACAGGGAACACTGAAGCTTTCTTT
NA NA TRBJ1-2 TRBV5-1 CASSLMTDRGYTF TGCGCCAGCAGCTTGATGACAGATCGTGGCTACACCTTC
NA TRBD1 TRBJ2-1 TRBV28 CASSLRDRFYNEQFF TGTGCCAGCAGTTTGCGGGACAGGTTTTACAATGAGCAGTTCTTC
NA TRBD1 TRBJ1-1 TRBV6-1 CASSGRDRRNTEAFF TGTGCCAGCAGTGGCCGGGACAGGAGGAACACTGAAGCTTTCTTT
NA NA TRBJ1-4 TRBV5-4 CASSSQELGEKLFF TGTGCCAGCAGCTCACAGGAGTTGGGTGAAAAACTGTTTTTT
NA TRBD1 TRBJ1-5 TRBV6-4 CASSEQGGGQPQHF TGTGCCAGCAGTGAGCAAGGGGGCGGGCAGCCCCAGCATTTT
NA NA TRBJ1-1 TRBV25-1 CASSAQLNTEAFF TGTGCCAGCAGTGCCCAATTGAACACTGAAGCTTTCTTT
NA NA TRBJ2-5 TRBV20-1 CSAIRGETQYF TGCAGTGCTATACGGGGAGAGACCCAGTACTTC
few TRBD1 TRBJ2-7 TRBV14 CASSWTGAAYEQYF TGTGCCAGCAGTTGGACAGGGGCTGCCTACGAGCAGTACTTC
NA TRBD2 TRBJ2-1 TRBV6-5 CASSYSGGRAYNEQFF TGTGCCAGCAGTTACTCGGGCGGGAGGGCCTACAATGAGCAGTTCTTC
NA NA TRBJ1-1 TRBV19 CASSIQGWTEAFF TGTGCCAGTAGTATTCAGGGGTGGACTGAAGCTTTCTTT
NA NA TRBJ2-7 TRBV28 CALKRAGEGEQYF TGTGCTTTGAAGAGAGCAGGGGAGGGCGAGCAGTACTTC
NA TRBD2 TRBJ2-3 TRBV5-6 CASSSASGSGTDTQYF TGTGCCAGCAGCTCAGCTAGCGGGAGTGGCACAGATACGCAGTATTTT
NA TRBD1 TRBJ1-2 TRBV18 CASSDEAGTGGGYTF TGTGCCAGCTCCGATGAAGCCGGGACAGGGGGCGGCTACACCTTC
once TRBD2 TRBJ2-7 TRBV11-2 CASSQGWNSGSHEQYF TGTGCCAGCAGCCAAGGGTGGAATAGCGGGAGCCACGAGCAGTACTTC
NA NA TRBJ1-5 TRBV28 CASSPQPGQLKDQPQHF TGTGCCAGCAGCCCCCAGCCAGGACAGCTAAAAGATCAGCCCCAGCATTTT
NA NA TRBJ2-7 TRBV2 CASNLAEPYEQYF TGTGCCAGCAACCTAGCTGAACCCTACGAGCAGTACTTC
few NA TRBJ1-1 TRBV9 CASSREGDTEAFF TGTGCCAGCAGCCGCGAGGGGGACACTGAAGCTTTCTTT
NA TRBD1 TRBJ1-1 TRBV5-4 CASSRQGLNTEAFF TGTGCCAGCAGTCGACAGGGGCTGAACACTGAAGCTTTCTTT